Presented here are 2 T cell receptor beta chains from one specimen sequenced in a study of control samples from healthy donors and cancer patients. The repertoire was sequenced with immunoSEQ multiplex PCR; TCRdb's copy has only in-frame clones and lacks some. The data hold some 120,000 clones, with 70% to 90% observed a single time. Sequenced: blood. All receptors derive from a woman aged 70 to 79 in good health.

The CDR3 DNA follows: TGTGCCAGCAGTTCCCGGACAGGGAGGGGTAGAGAGACCCAGTACTTC. It yields the protein CASSSRTGRGRETQYF. The chain has TRBV6-5 and TRBJ2-5, with D possibly matching TRBD1 (8 bases). V was cut by 4 bases and J by 4 bases, with 19 bases left in between. Germline V gene data show CDR1 as MNHEY and CDR2 as SVGAGI. The CDR3 consists of 16 residues.

The CDR3: CASSYKDTQYF. For the CDR3, the DNA is TGTGCCAGCAGTTATAAAGATACGCAGTATTTT. The V call is TRBV6-2 or TRBV6-3, the J call TRBJ2-3; D gene unclear. Germline CDR1 MNHEY, CDR2 SVGEGT. The V and J ends lost 3 bases and 5 bases respectively, with 3 bases between them. The CDR3 is 11 amino acids.